This is a list of T cell receptor beta chains from one sample in a study of spatial heterogeneity in lung cancer. In TCRdb, the 5' RACE reads were re-called with MiXCR into one record per CDR3 protein. The table lists thousands of distinct CDR3 sequences, 20% to 30% of them singletons. The source was PBMCs, collected at surgery. These receptor sequences come from a male donor with early-stage non-small cell lung cancer. Both conserved end residues are part of each CDR3. The D gene is left open where the match is weak. Not every row has a clone size; where given, it reads once, few, many or a size class.

J gene	D gene	V gene	clone size	CDR3 DNA	CDR3 protein
TRBJ2-1	TRBD2	TRBV20-1	NA	TGCAGTGCTAGAGGGGGACTAACTCTACTTGGTTCCTACAATGAGCAGTTCTTC	CSARGGLTLLGSYNEQFF
TRBJ2-7	NA	TRBV9	NA	TGTGCCAGCAGCGTATCCGACAGAGCCTACGAGCAGTACTTC	CASSVSDRAYEQYF
TRBJ1-6	NA	TRBV7-8	medium-sized	TGTGCCAGCAGCCCCCGGACTCTCCTCCACTTT	CASSPRTLLHF
TRBJ2-7	NA	TRBV6-2/TRBV6-3	NA	TGTGCCAGCAGTTACTCTTGGTCCTACGAGCAGTACTTC	CASSYSWSYEQYF
TRBJ2-1	TRBD2	TRBV4-1	medium-sized	TGCGCCAGCGGCGGGACGACTAGCGGGGGGGCGGAGCAGTTCTTC	CASGGTTSGGAEQFF
TRBJ1-5	TRBD1	TRBV5-3	NA	TGTGCCAGAAGATTGCCATGTTCTAAGGGGGCAGTGGATCAGCCCCAGCATTTT	CARRLPCSKGAVDQPQHF
TRBJ2-5	TRBD2	TRBV6-5	NA	TGTGCCAGCAGTTACTCGTGGAGACTAGCGGGAGAGACCCAGTACTTC	CASSYSWRLAGETQYF
TRBJ1-1	NA	TRBV12-3/TRBV12-4	medium-sized	TGTGCCAGCAGTTTAGGACAAGTCACTGAAGCTTTCTTT	CASSLGQVTEAFF
TRBJ2-1	TRBD1	TRBV12-3/TRBV12-4	many	TGTGCCAGCAGTTTAGAGAGGGGGCGCGGTGAGCAGTTCTTC	CASSLERGRGEQFF
TRBJ2-2	NA	TRBV5-1	many	TGCGCCAGCAGCCTACAGGGTCCGAACACCGGGGAGCTGTTTTTT	CASSLQGPNTGELFF
TRBJ2-2	NA	TRBV30	medium-sized	TGTGCCTGGAGTGGTCGCAGGGCCGGCCATCGGGACGGGGAGCTGTTTTTT	CAWSGRRAGHRDGELFF
TRBJ2-5	NA	TRBV10-3	medium-sized	TGTGCCATCAGTGAGGGGGCCCGAGAGACCCAGTACTTC	CAISEGARETQYF
TRBJ2-7	TRBD1	TRBV10-3	medium-sized	TGTGCCATCAGTGAGGAGGGGGCGATGTACGAGCAGTACTTC	CAISEEGAMYEQYF
TRBJ2-1	TRBD2	TRBV5-1	medium-sized	TGCGCCAGCAGGAAATCGCTAGCGGGAGTTGAGCAGTTCTTC	CASRKSLAGVEQFF
TRBJ2-2	NA	TRBV9	NA	TGTGCCAGCAGCGCCCTACAGGGTTGGACCGGGGAGCTGTTTTTT	CASSALQGWTGELFF
TRBJ2-2	NA	TRBV4-2	NA	TGTGCCAGCAGCAAGGACCAGGGGAACACCGGGGAGCTGTTTTTT	CASSKDQGNTGELFF
TRBJ1-4	NA	TRBV4-2	NA	TGTGCCAGCAGCCTTAATATGGGTGAAAAACTGTTTTTT	CASSLNMGEKLFF
TRBJ2-5	TRBD1	TRBV29-1	NA	TGCAGCGTTGTGGGGACAGGGGCGGGAGAGACCCAGTACTTC	CSVVGTGAGETQYF
TRBJ1-2	NA	TRBV5-6	medium-sized	TGTGCCAGCAGCTTGGACCAGGGGCACTATGGCTACACCTTC	CASSLDQGHYGYTF
TRBJ1-3	NA	TRBV7-9	medium-sized	TGTGCCAGCAGCCCGAACCGGGACCGCTACTCTGGAAACACCATATATTTT	CASSPNRDRYSGNTIYF
TRBJ2-3	NA	TRBV4-1	medium-sized	TGCGCCAGCAGCCAAGTTGCCCAATCCGCCACAGATACGCAGTATTTT	CASSQVAQSATDTQYF
TRBJ2-7	NA	TRBV2	few	TGTGCCAGCAGTTACAACTACGAGCAGTACTTC	CASSYNYEQYF
TRBJ2-7	NA	TRBV2	NA	TGTGCCAGCAGTGAGGGGGAGCCTCACTCCTACGAGCAGTACTTC	CASSEGEPHSYEQYF
TRBJ2-3	TRBD2	TRBV2	medium-sized	TGTGCCAGCAAAAGCGGGAGTCCCCTCAGCACAGATACGCAGTATTTT	CASKSGSPLSTDTQYF
TRBJ1-1	NA	TRBV3-1	few	TGTGCCAGCAGCCAGGGAACACAGAACACTGAAGCTTTCTTT	CASSQGTQNTEAFF
TRBJ2-2	NA	TRBV7-7	NA	TGTGCTAGCAGCTTAGCGCTATGGAGCACGGGCACCGGGGAGCTGTTTTTT	CASSLALWSTGTGELFF
TRBJ2-2	NA	TRBV12-3/TRBV12-4	few	TGTGCCAGCAGGCAAGGGACCGGGGAGCTGTTTTTT	CASRQGTGELFF
TRBJ2-7	TRBD1	TRBV5-1	NA	TGCGCCAGCAGCTACGGGACAGGAGTCTCCGAGCAGTACTTC	CASSYGTGVSEQYF
TRBJ2-3	TRBD2	TRBV20-1	large	TGCAGTGCTAGCGGACTAGCGGGGGGGACCTTCCTGACAGATACGCAGTATTTT	CSASGLAGGTFLTDTQYF
TRBJ1-5	NA	TRBV7-2	medium-sized	TGTGCCAGCAGCTTAGCCCAGGGTCCCAGCCAGCCCCAGCATTTT	CASSLAQGPSQPQHF
TRBJ1-1	NA	TRBV6-5	few	TGTGCCAGCAGTAACCTGAGGACGTCTGAAGCTTTCTTT	CASSNLRTSEAFF
TRBJ2-7	NA	TRBV29-1	medium-sized	TGCAGCGTTAGGGACATCGGGTACGAGCAGTACTTC	CSVRDIGYEQYF
TRBJ2-1	NA	TRBV5-1	few	TGCGCCAGCAGCTTGATTCCCGAAAACAATGAGCAGTTCTTC	CASSLIPENNEQFF
TRBJ2-2	NA	TRBV12-3/TRBV12-4	medium-sized	TGTGCCAGCAGTTTAGTAACTGAGCTGTTTTTT	CASSLVTELFF
TRBJ1-2	NA	TRBV4-2	NA	TGTGCCAGCAGCAACCCACGGGGTGGCTACACCTTC	CASSNPRGGYTF
TRBJ2-7	NA	TRBV6-5	NA	TGTGCCAGCAGTTACTCACAGTCCGTGCAGTACTTC	CASSYSQSVQYF
TRBJ1-4	NA	TRBV12-3/TRBV12-4	medium-sized	TGCGACCGCGGGAGGGTGTTTTTT	CDRGRVFF
TRBJ1-2	NA	TRBV9	many	TGTGCCAGCAGCGTGAGCCCAGCGACTTATGGCTACACCTTC	CASSVSPATYGYTF
TRBJ2-7	NA	TRBV7-9	NA	TGTGCCAGCAGCTTATGGGGGAAGTACGAGCAGTACTTC	CASSLWGKYEQYF
TRBJ2-5	NA	TRBV3-1	many	TGTGCCAGCAGCCAAAATACGGAACAAGAGACCCAGTACTTC	CASSQNTEQETQYF
TRBJ2-2	TRBD1	TRBV9	few	TGTGCCAGCAGCGCATACAGGGGACGGGCCGGGGAGCTGTTTTTT	CASSAYRGRAGELFF
TRBJ2-7	NA	TRBV20-1	few	TGCAGTGCTAGGAGCCAGCGGGTAAGCTCCTACGAGCAGTACTTC	CSARSQRVSSYEQYF
TRBJ2-7	TRBD1	TRBV6-2/TRBV6-3	NA	TGTGCCAGCAGTGCAGGGACAGTTGTGGCTGAGCAGTACTTC	CASSAGTVVAEQYF
TRBJ2-1	NA	TRBV14	NA	TGTGCCAGCAGCCAAGATAAGAGGAATGAGCAGTTCTTC	CASSQDKRNEQFF
TRBJ2-6	NA	TRBV29-1	few	TGCGGCGTGGGCTCTGGGGCCAACGTCCTGACTTTC	CGVGSGANVLTF
TRBJ2-6	NA	TRBV21-1	medium-sized	TGTGCCAGCAGCCCGACAGGTACTCAAGGGGCCAACGTCCTGACTTTC	CASSPTGTQGANVLTF
TRBJ2-3	NA	TRBV25-1	few	TGTGCCAGCAGTGACCCACGGGACGGTCGACAGTATTTT	CASSDPRDGRQYF
TRBJ2-7	NA	TRBV27	NA	TGTGCCAGTTCAGCGGGCCAGGCGACCTACGAGCAGTACTTC	CASSAGQATYEQYF
TRBJ2-7	TRBD2	TRBV11-2	few	TGTGCCAGCAGCACCGCTAGCGGGGGGGCCTACGAGCAGTACTTC	CASSTASGGAYEQYF